A single sample is the source of the 20 T cell receptor beta chains below, sequenced in a study of naive and memory T cell subsets. Two oligonucleotides, mixed equimolar, formed the beta constant-region primer covering TRBC1 and TRBC2. TCRdb redid the calling of the UMI-ligation and nested PCR reads with MiXCR, one entry per CDR3 protein. The profile covers roughly 21,000 distinct CDR3 sequences, with about 10% appearing a single time and approximately 18% taken by the ten largest. The sequencing sample was made of central memory CD8+ T cells from blood. These receptors all stem from a human donor in good health.

This clonotype came up many times. V and J are TRBV28 and TRBJ1-1; the match to TRBD1 covers 9 bases. The CDR3 sequence is 19 residues long. CDR1 and CDR2 from the germline V gene are MDHEN and SYDVKM. V trimming: 5 bases; J trimming: 0 bases; junction bases outside the gene matches: 16. The CDR3 nucleotides read TGTGCCAGCAGTAGGGACAGGGCCCCAGCCCCCCACATGAACACTGAAGCTTTCTTT. Protein sequence: CASSRDRAPAPHMNTEAFF.

This clonotype appeared a few times. The chain combines TRBV5-1 with TRBJ2-4; TRBD2 aligns across 10 bases. With V trimmed by 4 bases and J by 2 bases, 3 bases remained unmatched. This CDR3 comprises 15 residues. Germline values: CDR1 SGHRS, CDR2 YFSETQ. The CDR3 here is CASSTLAGPKNIQYF. The CDR3 DNA follows: TGCGCCAGCAGCACACTAGCGGGACCCAAAAACATTCAGTACTTC.

The sample holds many counts of this clonotype. This chain links TRBV4-3 with TRBJ1-2; TRBD1 is a possible D gene (6 bases). V lost 0 bases and J lost 3, with 14 bases in between. This CDR3 has 16 residues. Germline lookup yields CDR1 LGHNA and CDR2 YSLEER. The CDR3 DNA reads as TGCGCCAGCAGCCAAGATCAAACGACAGGATACTATGGCTACACCTTC. It is translated as CASSQDQTTGYYGYTF.

This clonotype was observed a few times. The chain recombines TRBV27 with TRBJ2-1; D is ambiguous. This CDR3 region has 14 residues. V dropped 7 bases and J dropped 4 bases, with 14 bases sitting between them. Looked up from germline, CDR1 is MNHEY and CDR2 is SMNVEV (reference sequence). CDR3 bases: TGTGCCAGCAAGCGTAAGGAACCATACAATGAGCAGTTCTTC. Translated: CASKRKEPYNEQFF.

CDR3 amino acids: CASSVRIGSGEQFF. The CDR3 region has the DNA TGTGCCAGCAGTGTAAGGATCGGGTCGGGTGAGCAGTTCTTC. The chain carries TRBV6-1 and TRBJ2-1; D not resolved. The CDR3 spans 14 residues. V gave up 4 bases and J gave up 9 bases, with 16 bases separating them. Germline loops: CDR1 MNHNS, CDR2 SASEGT.

This clonotype has more than one count but fewer than ten. This rearrangement joins TRBV5-1 to TRBJ2-7; perhaps TRBD2 as D (6 bases). Germline V gene sequence: CDR1 SGHRS, CDR2 YFSETQ. Trimming stripped 0 bases from V and 3 bases from J, with 13 bases between. The CDR3 has 15 residues. The chain's CDR3 is CASSLEAGTHYEQYF. The CDR3 region has the DNA TGCGCCAGCAGCTTGGAGGCCGGGACTCACTACGAGCAGTACTTC.

This clonotype was counted a single time. The chain carries TRBV4-1 and TRBJ2-1; TRBD2 matches 11 bases. The germline CDR1 and CDR2 sequences are MGHRA and YSYEKL. The CDR3 is 21 amino acids. Losses at the gene ends were 0 bases for V and 8 bases for J; bases not matched to a gene: 21. This CDR3 reads CASSQDRYLAGGTPFWYEQFF. DNA of the CDR3: TGCGCCAGCAGCCAAGATCGATATCTAGCGGGAGGAACCCCCTTTTGGTATGAGCAGTTCTTC.

This clonotype turned up a few times. A read error may explain this, as a much larger clone is one base away. The genes are TRBV2 and TRBJ2-7; a possible D gene is TRBD1 (6 bases). The CDR3 contains 16 residues. Trimming pared 7 bases from V and 5 bases from J, leaving 24 bases between. Germline values: CDR1 SNHLY, CDR2 FYNNEI. The DNA for the CDR3 is TGTGCCAGCAACTCTGAATTGGACAGATTGCAGAACGAGCAGTACTTC. It yields the protein CASNSELDRLQNEQYF.

This clonotype was picked up a small number of times. This sequence joins TRBV6-2 or TRBV6-3 and TRBJ2-3, with 8 positions matching TRBD1. Germline loops: CDR1 MNHEY, CDR2 SVGEGT. The CDR3 runs to 19 residues. J lost 4 bases, V lost 2 bases, and 17 bases had no gene match. CDR3 amino acids: CASSYITRTGTGPPDTQYF. The CDR3 nucleotides read TGTGCCAGCAGTTACATCACCAGGACCGGGACAGGTCCCCCAGATACGCAGTATTTT.

In this sample, this clonotype turned up a few times. The CDR3 DNA reads TGTGCCAGCAGTTTCACAACAGGGACTAGCGGCCTCTCCTACGAGCAGTACTTC. Its protein is CASSFTTGTSGLSYEQYF. The chain has TRBV6-2 or TRBV6-3 and TRBJ2-7, with 11 bases identical to TRBD2. The CDR3 sequence is 18 residues long. Germline CDR1 reads MNHEY; CDR2 reads SVGEGT. After removal of 4 bases from V and 0 bases from J, the junction contained 11 bases not matched to a gene.

The chain has TRBV11-2 and TRBJ2-1, with D perhaps being TRBD1 or TRBD2 (5 bases each). The V end lost 3 bases, the J end lost 0 bases, and 9 bases lay between the germline ends. Germline V gene lookup returns CDR1 SGHAT and CDR2 FQNNGV. The CDR3 runs to 15 residues. CDR3 amino acids: CASSFVGTSYNEQFF. In DNA form, the CDR3 reads TGTGCCAGCAGCTTTGTCGGGACCTCCTACAATGAGCAGTTCTTC.

In this sample, this clonotype turned up a few times. V and J are TRBV9 and TRBJ2-7, with 13 bases fitting TRBD2. The CDR3 consists of 15 residues. Germline CDR1 is SGDLS and CDR2 is YYNGEE. Unmatched junction bases numbered 2, after V lost 3 bases and J lost 2 bases. The CDR3 DNA reads TGTGCCAGCAGCGAGGGACTAGCGGGGACCTACGAGCAGTACTTC. Translation gives CASSEGLAGTYEQYF.

J is TRBJ2-7 and V is TRBV20-1; maybe TRBD1 (5 bases). The CDR3 has 15 amino acids. Germline V gene lookup returns CDR1 DFQATT and CDR2 SNEGSKA (reference sequence). The ends were cut back, 1 base at V and 7 bases at J, with 20 bases in the middle. CDR3 region: CSARVASSGPGEQYF. CDR3 sequence (DNA): TGCAGTGCTAGAGTGGCCTCATCAGGGCCTGGGGAGCAGTACTTC.

This clonotype was seen only a few times. CDR3 sequence: CASSQAGERLPQHF. CDR3 DNA sequence: TGTGCCAGCAGCCAAGCTGGAGAGAGGTTGCCCCAGCATTTT. The chain carries TRBV3-1 and TRBJ1-5; D unclear. Germline V gene lookup returns CDR1 LGHDT and CDR2 YNNKEL (reference sequence). With 1 base removed from V and 9 bases from J, the gap between germline ends came to 13 bases. This CDR3 contains 14 residues. Together with reference TRBV3-1 and TRBJ1-5, the CDR3 gives the full variable domain: DTAVSQTPKYLVTQMGNDKSIKCEQNLGHDTMYWYKQDSKKFLKIMFSYNNKELIINETVPNRFSPKSPDKAHLNLHINSLELGDSAVYFCASSQAGERLPQHFGDGTRLSIL.

This clonotype was picked up many times. The V gene is TRBV7-9, the J gene TRBJ2-7; possibly TRBD2 for D (5 bases). The germline V gene has CDR1 SEHNR and CDR2 FQNEAQ (reference sequence). The CDR3 has 12 residues. V was shortened by 2 bases and J by 7 bases, with 9 bases between the two germline ends. The DNA of the CDR3 is TGTGCCAGCAGCTTACTAGCTGGGGAGCAGTACTTC. It yields the protein CASSLLAGEQYF.

This clonotype was found many times. The chain uses TRBV3-1 and TRBJ2-2; possible D gene TRBD1, 5 bases. Germline-derived CDR1 and CDR2 are LGHDT and YNNKEL (reference sequence). Trimming took off 4 bases at V and 5 bases at J, with 17 bases between the two ends. The CDR3 has 16 residues. The CDR3 DNA reads as TGTGCCAGCAGCCCATATACAGGAGAGTGGACCGGGGAGCTGTTTTTT. Its protein product is CASSPYTGEWTGELFF.

This chain links TRBV7-9 with TRBJ1-4; D perhaps matches TRBD1 (6 bases). The CDR3 runs to 15 residues. Trimming stripped 4 bases from V and 5 bases from J, with 14 bases between. CDR1 and CDR2 (germline): SEHNR, FQNEAQ (reference sequence). CDR3 nucleotides: TGTGCCAGCAGCTCTACAGGGCCGAGGAATGAAAAACTGTTTTTT. This gives the protein CASSSTGPRNEKLFF. The complete variable domain, with remaining parts taken from reference TRBV7-9 and TRBJ1-4, reads DTGVSQNPRHKITKRGQNVTFRCDPISEHNRLYWYRQTLGQGPEFLTYFQNEAQLEKSRLLSDRFSAERPKGSFSTLEIQRTEQGDSAMYLCASSSTGPRNEKLFFGSGTQLSVL.

V usage is TRBV12-3 or TRBV12-4 and J usage is TRBJ1-1; D gene unclear. V dropped 4 bases and J dropped 0 bases, with 9 bases sitting between them. This CDR3 is built from 14 residues. The CDR3 loop is CASSSVTLNTEAFF. The CDR3 nucleotides are TGTGCCAGCAGTTCGGTTACCTTGAACACTGAAGCTTTCTTT.

This clonotype has ten or more counts. The rearrangement links TRBV20-1 to TRBJ2-7, with unresolved D. The CDR3 consists of 13 residues. V lost 0 bases and J 1 base, leaving 7 bases between the germline ends. Germline CDR1 and CDR2: DFQATT and SNEGSKA (reference sequence). The CDR3 is CSARDVGSYEQYF. The CDR3 DNA follows: TGCAGTGCTAGAGATGTCGGATCCTACGAGCAGTACTTC.

In its sample, this clonotype was seen once. The V and J genes are TRBV9 and TRBJ1-1, with D possibly matching TRBD1 (5 bases). This CDR3 is 16 amino acids long. Deletions cut 0 bases from V and 0 bases from J, with 12 bases between. Germline CDR1 is SGDLS and CDR2 is YYNGEE. CDR3 nucleotide sequence: TGTGCCAGCAGCGTAGGATCCCAGGGTTTGAACACTGAAGCTTTCTTT. This codes for CASSVGSQGLNTEAFF.